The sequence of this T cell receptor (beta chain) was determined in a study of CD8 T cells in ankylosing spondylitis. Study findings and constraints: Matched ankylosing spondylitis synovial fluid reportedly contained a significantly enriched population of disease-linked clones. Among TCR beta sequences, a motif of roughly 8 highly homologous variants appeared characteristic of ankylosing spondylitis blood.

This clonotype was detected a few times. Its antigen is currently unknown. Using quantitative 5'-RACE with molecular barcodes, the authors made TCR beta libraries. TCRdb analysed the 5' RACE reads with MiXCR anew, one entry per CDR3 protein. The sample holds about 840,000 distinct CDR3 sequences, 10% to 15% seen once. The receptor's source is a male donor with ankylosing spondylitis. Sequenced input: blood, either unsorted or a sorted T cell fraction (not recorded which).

In DNA, the CDR3 is TGTGCCAGCAGTTCCCTCACCGTCACTGAAGCTTTCTTT. This translates into CASSSLTVTEAFF. The genes are TRBV28 and TRBJ1-1, with D uncertain. Looked up from germline, CDR1 is MDHEN and CDR2 is SYDVKM. This CDR3 is 13 amino acids long. V lost 4 bases, J lost 4 bases, and 10 bases lay in between.